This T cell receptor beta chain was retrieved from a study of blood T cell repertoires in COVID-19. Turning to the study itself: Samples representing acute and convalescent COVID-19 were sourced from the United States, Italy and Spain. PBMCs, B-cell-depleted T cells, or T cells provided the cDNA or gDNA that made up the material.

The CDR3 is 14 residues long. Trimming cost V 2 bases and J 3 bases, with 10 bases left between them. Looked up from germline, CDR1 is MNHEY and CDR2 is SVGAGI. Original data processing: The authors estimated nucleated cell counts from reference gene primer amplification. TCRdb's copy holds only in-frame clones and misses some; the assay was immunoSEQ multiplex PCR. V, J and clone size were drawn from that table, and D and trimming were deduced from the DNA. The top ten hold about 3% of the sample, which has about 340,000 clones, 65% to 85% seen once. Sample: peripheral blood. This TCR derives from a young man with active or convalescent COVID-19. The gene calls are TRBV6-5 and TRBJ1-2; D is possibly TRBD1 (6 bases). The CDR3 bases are TGTGCCAGCAGTTACCGGGACACCTACTATGGCTACACCTTC. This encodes CASSYRDTYYGYTF.